These 30 T cell receptor beta chains originate from one sample sequenced in a study of identical twins. MiXCR, run by TCRdb on the 5' RACE reads, gives a single entry per CDR3 protein. The data hold about 900,000 distinct CDR3 sequences, with approximately 13% observed a single time. These sequences were also reported in another study, on yellow fever vaccine responses in identical twins.

The specimen sequenced was PBMCs. These receptors were taken from a woman in her late teens or twenties in good health.

V is TRBV3-1 and J is TRBJ2-3; 13 bases agree with TRBD2. CDR1 and CDR2 (germline): LGHDT, YNNKEL (reference sequence). The CDR3 covers 15 residues. The trim removed 5 bases at V and 4 bases at J, leaving 3 bases unmatched. This CDR3 reads CASSTSGRGPDTQYF. The CDR3 DNA is TGTGCCAGCAGCACTAGCGGGAGGGGGCCAGATACGCAGTATTTT.

The chain employs TRBV2 and TRBJ1-2; D may be TRBD1 (6 bases). The germline gives CDR1 SNHLY, CDR2 FYNNEI. The CDR3 covers 15 residues. V lost 6 bases and J 0 bases, leaving 14 bases between the germline ends. In DNA form, the CDR3 reads TGTGCCAGCAGAGGGTCGGGGGCGACTAACTATGGCTACACCTTC. The encoded protein is CASRGSGATNYGYTF.

This clonotype was seen only a few times. CDR3 in amino acids: CASSQPAGAPRETQYF. CDR3 coding DNA: TGTGCCAGCAGCCAACCAGCGGGGGCCCCTCGAGAGACCCAGTACTTC. The V gene is TRBV3-1, the J gene TRBJ2-5; 8 nucleotides agree with TRBD2. CDR1 and CDR2 (germline): LGHDT, YNNKEL (reference sequence). CDR3 length: 16 residues. Trimming took 2 bases from V and 4 from J; bases not matched to a gene: 9.

This clonotype was observed many times. The chain joins TRBV6-1 to TRBJ1-2, with TRBD1 as a possible D gene (5 bases). The V end was cut by 3 bases, the J end by 2 bases, with 10 bases between. Per the germline V gene, CDR1 is MNHNS and CDR2 is SASEGT. This CDR3 region has 14 residues. CDR3 protein: CASSDLDKNYGYTF. The CDR3 coding sequence is TGTGCCAGCAGTGACCTGGACAAAAACTATGGCTACACCTTC.

J is TRBJ1-3 and V is TRBV5-5, with D unresolved. This CDR3 comprises 18 residues. With 0 bases removed from V and 0 bases from J, the gap between germline ends came to 16 bases. The germline CDR1 and CDR2 sequences are SGHKS and YYEKEE (reference sequence). This CDR3 reads CASSLGIVTASSGNTIYF. Here the CDR3 DNA reads TGTGCCAGCAGCTTGGGAATCGTCACGGCTTCCTCTGGAAACACCATATATTTT.

The J gene is TRBJ1-1, the V gene TRBV14, with D perhaps matching TRBD1 (5 bases). The V end was cut by 7 bases, the J end by 0 bases, with 12 bases between. CDR3 length: 14 amino acids. Germline CDR1 is SGHDN and CDR2 is FVKESK. The CDR3 region is CASTAGTLNTEAFF. CDR3 sequence (DNA): TGTGCCAGCACAGCAGGGACCCTGAACACTGAAGCTTTCTTT.

This clonotype turned up a few times. This sequence joins TRBV12-3 or TRBV12-4 and TRBJ2-1; 10 nucleotides agree with TRBD2. Losses at the gene ends were 6 bases for V and 8 bases for J; bases not matched to a gene: 7. The CDR3 length is 14 residues. CDR3 protein: CASRSGGAFDEQFF. The DNA for the CDR3 is TGTGCCAGCAGAAGCGGGGGGGCGTTTGATGAGCAGTTCTTC.

This clonotype has just a few counts. CDR3 coding DNA: TGCGCCAGCAGCTTGGAGGTTAAGCCTGGGGCCGAGCAGTACTTC. Encoded protein: CASSLEVKPGAEQYF. J is TRBJ2-7 and V is TRBV5-1, with D perhaps matching TRBD1 (5 bases). The germline V and J ends were trimmed by 0 bases and 6 bases, with 16 bases remaining between them. This CDR3 region has 15 residues. The germline gives CDR1 SGHRS, CDR2 YFSETQ.

The chain employs TRBV20-1 and TRBJ2-5; D is unresolved. Germline CDR1 and CDR2: DFQATT and SNEGSKA (reference sequence). The CDR3 has 11 amino acids. V lost 5 bases and J 5 bases, leaving 9 bases between the germline ends. In DNA, the CDR3 is TGCAGTGCTGCTACTGGGGAGACCCAGTACTTC. Translating gives CSAATGETQYF.

This chain connects TRBV7-6 to TRBJ2-7; perhaps TRBD2 as D (6 bases). The CDR3 sequence is 13 residues long. The V gene lost 5 bases and the J gene lost 7 bases, with 15 bases spanning the gap. Germline V lookup: CDR1 SGHVS, CDR2 FNYEAQ. CDR3 DNA: TGTGCCAGCAGCCTAGACCCGGAGGGGGAGCAGTACTTC. Its protein is CASSLDPEGEQYF.

This chain uses TRBV12-3 or TRBV12-4 with TRBJ2-5, with unresolved D. This CDR3 has 14 amino acids. V dropped 7 bases and J dropped 2 bases, with 14 bases sitting between them. CDR3 in DNA: TGTGCCAGCACCTTTAGACAAACTCAAGAGACCCAGTACTTC. Amino acids: CASTFRQTQETQYF.

This clonotype came up a few times. The chain employs TRBV6-1 and TRBJ2-4; 7 nucleotides agree with TRBD1. Trimming at V came to 7 bases and at J to 9 bases, leaving 12 bases not matched to a gene. CDR1 and CDR2 (germline): MNHNS, SASEGT. This CDR3 is 14 amino acids long. As DNA, the CDR3 is TGTGCCAGCACCCCTGGGGACAGATTGGGCATTCAGTACTTC. This translates into CASTPGDRLGIQYF.

The chain is built from TRBV6-5 and TRBJ2-1; D gene uncertain. Trimming took off 0 bases at V and 10 bases at J, with 16 bases between the two ends. The CDR3 is 15 residues long. Germline V gene data show CDR1 as MNHEY and CDR2 as SVGAGI. CDR3 sequence (DNA): TGTGCCAGCAGTTACTCGAATCGCCAGACTCAGGAGCAGTTCTTC. It encodes CASSYSNRQTQEQFF.

This clonotype was seen many times. The chain combines TRBV4-2 with TRBJ2-3; tentative D call: TRBD2 (6 bases). Trimming stripped 6 bases from V and 4 bases from J, with 11 bases between. The V gene's germline CDR1 is LGHNA and CDR2 YNFKEQ. The CDR3 covers 13 residues. CDR3 in DNA: TGTGCCAGCAGTTCCCGGGAGTCAGATACGCAGTATTTT. It codes for CASSSRESDTQYF.

The sample holds many counts of this clonotype. The chain recombines TRBV5-1 with TRBJ2-1, with a tentative D call TRBD1 (6 bases). Germline-derived CDR1 and CDR2 are SGHRS and YFSETQ. This CDR3 spans 15 amino acids. Trimming removed 2 bases at V and 1 base at J, with 10 bases between. The CDR3 spells CASSFFQGSYNEQFF. DNA for the CDR3: TGCGCCAGCAGCTTCTTTCAGGGGTCCTACAATGAGCAGTTCTTC. Filled out from reference TRBV5-1 and TRBJ2-1, the complete variable domain reads KAGVTQTPRYLIKTRGQQVTLSCSPISGHRSVSWYQQTPGQGLQFLFEYFSETQRNKGNFPGRFSGRQFSNSRSEMNVSTLELGDSALYLCASSFFQGSYNEQFFGPGTRLTVL.

The chain links TRBV9 to TRBJ2-3, with 7 bases that match TRBD2. The germline V gene has CDR1 SGDLS and CDR2 YYNGEE. V shed 2 bases, J shed 2 bases, and the junction held 8 bases outside the gene matches. There are 16 residues in the CDR3. CDR3 in amino acids: CASSVDGRIPTDTQYF. The CDR3 bases are TGTGCCAGCAGCGTCGACGGGAGGATTCCCACAGATACGCAGTATTTT.

This clonotype was seen a handful of times. The rearrangement joins TRBV6-1 to TRBJ2-5, with TRBD1 matching 9 bases. This CDR3 is 16 amino acids long. The germline V gene has CDR1 MNHNS and CDR2 SASEGT. V shed 6 bases and J 5 bases; nucleotides not matched to a gene: 13. CDR3 nucleotides: TGTGCCAGCAGAGACCCCGGGACAGGGTCTATGGAGACCCAGTACTTC. Translation gives CASRDPGTGSMETQYF.

This clonotype has only a few counts. This chain uses TRBV9 with TRBJ2-4, with a tentative D call TRBD1 (6 bases). Trimming stripped 4 bases from V and 6 bases from J, with 29 bases between. Germline values: CDR1 SGDLS, CDR2 YYNGEE. The CDR3 loop spans 19 amino acids. DNA for the CDR3: TGTGCCAGCAGCCCCCCGCCACAGGGTATCAACCAACACGGAAACATTCAGTACTTC. Translation: CASSPPPQGINQHGNIQYF. Based on the CDR3 plus reference TRBV9 and TRBJ2-4, the full variable domain is DSGVTQTPKHLITATGQRVTLRCSPRSGDLSVYWYQQSLDQGLQFLIQYYNGEERAKGNILERFSAQQFPDLHSELNLSSLELGDSALYFCASSPPPQGINQHGNIQYFGAGTRLSVL.

J is TRBJ2-5 and V is TRBV5-6; 9 bases fit TRBD1. J was trimmed by 3 bases and V by 2 bases; bases with no gene match: 5. The CDR3 extends over 15 amino acids. Germline CDR1 reads SGHDT; CDR2 reads YYEEEE. The CDR3 DNA is TGTGCCAGCAGCTTACTCCGGGACAGGGAAGAGACCCAGTACTTC. Its protein is CASSLLRDREETQYF.

This clonotype was counted a few times. The genes are TRBV7-9 and TRBJ2-1, with a possible D match to TRBD1 (5 bases). The V end was cut by 1 base, the J end by 3 bases, with 10 bases between. Germline assignment: CDR1 SEHNR and CDR2 FQNEAQ (reference sequence). The CDR3 loop spans 15 amino acids. The CDR3 spells CASSLGLQGYNEQFF. CDR3 nucleotide sequence: TGTGCCAGCAGCTTAGGTCTCCAGGGCTACAATGAGCAGTTCTTC.

The rearrangement uses TRBV7-8 and TRBJ2-1, with TRBD2 matching 12 bases. With V trimmed by 5 bases and J by 5 bases, 10 bases remained unmatched. Germline loops: CDR1 SGHVS, CDR2 FQNEAQ. This CDR3 is 17 amino acids long. The CDR3 reads CASSPSSGRARNNEQFF. In nucleotides, the CDR3 is TGTGCCAGCAGCCCCTCTAGCGGGAGGGCCCGGAACAATGAGCAGTTCTTC.

This clonotype has ten or more counts. The rearrangement links TRBV15 to TRBJ2-2, with D hard to call. CDR3 length equals 15 residues. V was clipped by 0 bases and J by 2 bases, with 7 bases between them. Germline CDR1 LNHNV, CDR2 YYDKDF (reference sequence). In nucleotides, the CDR3 is TGTGCCACCAGCAGAGATGGGCTTAACACCGGGGAGCTGTTTTTT. Translation: CATSRDGLNTGELFF.

A few counts support this clonotype. This chain joins TRBV6-1 and TRBJ2-1; 7 bases agree with TRBD2. J was trimmed by 5 bases and V by 4 bases; bases with no gene match: 5. The CDR3 length is 14 residues. Germline loops: CDR1 MNHNS, CDR2 SASEGT. The CDR3 DNA reads TGTGCCAGCAGTGGCCCCGGGACTAACAATGAGCAGTTCTTC. Amino acids: CASSGPGTNNEQFF.

This clonotype was seen repeatedly, ten times or more. J is TRBJ2-3 and V is TRBV10-3; TRBD2 matches at 10 bases. The trim removed 0 bases at V and 2 bases at J, leaving 8 bases unmatched. Germline-derived CDR1 and CDR2 are ENHRY and SYGVKD. The CDR3 runs 18 residues. The CDR3 nucleotides read TGTGCCATCAGTGAGTCAAGCGGGAGGGTGTGGATCACAGATACGCAGTATTTT. It specifies CAISESSGRVWITDTQYF.

This chain uses TRBV5-1 with TRBJ1-1, with D maybe TRBD1 (5 bases). Germline V gene data show CDR1 as SGHRS and CDR2 as YFSETQ. The CDR3 is 15 amino acids. Trimming shortened V by 4 bases and J by 1 base, and 14 bases separated the two germline ends. CDR3 region: CASSRDQSGNTEAFF. The CDR3 DNA follows: TGCGCCAGCAGCCGGGACCAGTCTGGGAACACTGAAGCTTTCTTT.

The chain carries TRBV6-1 and TRBJ1-2; D is unclear. V gave up 0 bases and J gave up 4 bases, with 12 bases separating them. Germline V gene sequence: CDR1 MNHNS, CDR2 SASEGT. The CDR3 spans 15 residues. The CDR3 DNA reads as TGTGCCAGCAGTGAAGCCCAAAGATTCAGCTATGGCTACACCTTC. Its protein is CASSEAQRFSYGYTF.

A few counts support this clonotype. The rearrangement uses TRBV7-3 and TRBJ2-1; D gene unclear. Between the trimmed V and J ends, which lost 0 bases and 9 bases, there was a span of 9 bases. CDR3 length equals 13 residues. In germline, CDR1 is SGHTA, CDR2 FQGTGA. The chain's CDR3 is CASSLTLTGEQFF. The CDR3 DNA reads TGTGCCAGCAGCTTAACGTTGACGGGTGAGCAGTTCTTC.

The gene calls are TRBV6-1 and TRBJ2-1, with a possible D match to TRBD1 (6 bases). Trimming took off 5 bases at V and 3 bases at J, with 14 bases between the two ends. CDR1 and CDR2 (germline): MNHNS, SASEGT. The CDR3 spans 15 residues. The CDR3 loop is CASSKQGLGYNEQFF. For the CDR3, the DNA is TGTGCCAGCAGTAAACAGGGATTAGGCTACAATGAGCAGTTCTTC.

This clonotype was observed a handful of times. V is TRBV6-2 or TRBV6-3 and J is TRBJ2-2; 9 nucleotides align to TRBD1. The germline gives CDR1 MNHEY, CDR2 SVGEGT. The CDR3 covers 15 residues. Trimming cost V 8 bases and J 3 bases; bases outside gene matches: 7. CDR3 in DNA: TGTGCCAGCTGGGCCCGGGACAGGGACACCGGGGAGCTGTTTTTT. Translating gives CASWARDRDTGELFF.

The rearrangement uses TRBV6-5 and TRBJ2-3; 7 positions agree with TRBD2. CDR1 is MNHEY, CDR2 SVGAGI, per germline. CDR3 length: 16 residues. With 2 bases clipped from V and 0 bases from J, the junction kept 5 bases outside the gene matches. CDR3 in amino acids: CASSYLKAGSTDTQYF. DNA of the CDR3: TGTGCCAGCAGTTACCTGAAAGCGGGGAGCACAGATACGCAGTATTTT.